The sequence of this T cell receptor beta chain was determined in a study of memory CD4+ T cells and cytomegalovirus serostatus. Findings and limits, study-wide: CMV serostatus prediction reached median AUC approximately 0.96, or 0.89 with US-trained model.

In the original analysis: After removing out-of-frame reads, over 2 million distinct TCRbeta sequences remained. Profiled with immunoSEQ multiplex PCR; TCRdb holds only in-frame clones, not every one. The V and J calls and clone size come from that table; D and trimming were worked out from the DNA. The profile covers around 45,000 clones, with less than 85% appearing a single time and approximately 1.9% taken by the ten largest. CDR1 and CDR2 (germline): MNHNY, SVGAGI (reference sequence). The V gene end was trimmed by 4 bases and the J gene end by 11 bases; junction bases not matched to a gene: 9. The CDR3 contains 13 residues. In regard to this clone: Its antigen is unknown.

Single viable CD3+CD4+CD8-CD45RO+ cells were sorted as the memory CD4+ T cells. The sequence was obtained from an adult in good health and CMV-seronegative. This sequence joins TRBV6-6 and TRBJ1-1; TRBD1 matches 8 bases. The sequenced material came from memory CD4+ T cells from blood. CDR3 sequence reads: CASSSHWTGKAFF. CDR3 DNA sequence: TGTGCCAGCAGTTCACATTGGACAGGGAAGGCTTTCTTT.